This T cell receptor beta chain is drawn from a study of stem cell transplantation in POMP-related autoinflammatory disease. Study-level results: Fewer unique TRB V-J gene pairings were identified in patients with PRAID.

Assay used: immunoSEQ multiplex PCR; TCRdb lists only in-frame clones, some missing. The sample yields approximately 23,000 clones, 82% seen once. The CDR3 consists of 14 residues. Trimming cost V 7 bases and J 4 bases, with 17 bases left between them. CDR1 SGHDT and CDR2 YYEEEE come from the germline V gene. A note on this clone: The antigen is not known.

This clonotype originated in a human donor with POMP-related autoinflammation and immune dysregulation (PRAID). The sequencing here drew on CD4+ T cells from PBMCs, taken before stem cell transplantation. The V and J genes are TRBV5-6 and TRBJ1-2, with a possible D match to TRBD1 (6 bases). The CDR3 spells CASGLYRDLYGYTF. CDR3 in DNA: TGTGCCAGCGGACTATACAGGGACCTCTATGGCTACACCTTC. The entire variable domain, with the rest obtained from reference TRBV5-6 and TRBJ1-2, is as follows: DAGVTQSPTHLIKTRGQQVTLRCSPKSGHDTVSWYQQALGQGPQFIFQYYEEEERQRGNFPDRFSGHQFPNYSSELNVNALLLGDSALYLCASGLYRDLYGYTFGSGTRLTVV.